Below, 13 T cell receptor beta chains from the same sample are listed, as sequenced in a study of shared clonotypes between healthy human individuals. Profiling relied on immunoSEQ multiplex PCR, and the TCRdb table lists in-frame clones only, not all of them. Among under 750,000 clones listed, over 55% were seen once. The sample was memory CD4+ T cells sorted from blood. Subset denoted: CD45RA-negative fraction. Receptors originate from a woman aged 25 to 45 in good health.

The chain is built from TRBV27 and TRBJ2-1; 14 bases are shared with TRBD2. The CDR3 is made up of 16 amino acids. The germline V gene encodes CDR1 MNHEY and CDR2 SMNVEV (reference sequence). The V gene end was trimmed by 4 bases and the J gene end by 8 bases; junction bases not matched to a gene: 7. In DNA form, the CDR3 reads TGTGCCAGCAGTTCTTACAGACTAGCGGGAGGGCATGAGCAGTTCTTC. This codes for CASSSYRLAGGHEQFF.

This clone was detected once. The chain combines TRBV14 with TRBJ1-1, with no clear D. In germline, CDR1 is SGHDN, CDR2 FVKESK. The CDR3 totals 13 residues. The V and J ends lost 3 bases and 1 base respectively, with 6 bases between them. The CDR3 DNA follows: TGTGCCAGCAGCCAGTCCACGAACACTGAAGCTTTCTTT. Translating it yields CASSQSTNTEAFF.

This chain joins TRBV5-1 and TRBJ2-3; D uncertain. V was shortened by 4 bases and J by 2 bases, with 11 bases between the two germline ends. The CDR3 runs to 14 residues. Germline values: CDR1 SGHRS, CDR2 YFSETQ. This CDR3 is CASSPAVHTDTQYF. CDR3 nucleotides: TGCGCCAGCAGCCCGGCGGTGCACACAGATACGCAGTATTTT.

DNA for the CDR3: TGTGCCAGCAGCTCCCTAGCGGGAGGCCTCCATGAGCAGTTCTTC. Translation gives CASSSLAGGLHEQFF. The chain employs TRBV11-2 and TRBJ2-1; 11 nucleotides agree with TRBD2. The germline V gene encodes CDR1 SGHAT and CDR2 FQNNGV. The CDR3 extends over 15 amino acids. V shed 4 bases, J shed 8 bases, and the junction held 7 bases outside the gene matches. Complete variable domain (other parts from reference TRBV11-2 and TRBJ2-1): EAGVAQSPRYKIIEKRQSVAFWCNPISGHATLYWYQQILGQGPKLLIQFQNNGVVDDSQLPKDRFSAERLKGVDSTLKIQPAKLEDSAVYLCASSSLAGGLHEQFFGPGTRLTVL.

The chain has TRBV11-2 and TRBJ2-1; 10 bases are a match to TRBD2. This CDR3 is built from 14 residues. The germline gives CDR1 SGHAT, CDR2 FQNNGV. V shed 5 bases and J 7 bases; nucleotides not matched to a gene: 5. The CDR3 nucleotides read TGTGCCAGCAGCAACCTAGCGGGAGCAAATGAGCAGTTCTTC. The encoded protein is CASSNLAGANEQFF.

V gene TRBV11-2 combines with J gene TRBJ1-6; D remains ambiguous. This CDR3 has 14 amino acids. V was pared by 1 base and J by 7 bases, with 8 bases between. Germline loops: CDR1 SGHAT, CDR2 FQNNGV. The CDR3 is CASSLVEGNSPLHF. The DNA of the CDR3 is TGTGCCAGCAGCTTAGTAGAAGGGAATTCACCCCTCCACTTT.

For this clone: Other DNA sequences in this specimen translate into the identical CDR3. This chain joins TRBV18 and TRBJ2-3; 7 bases are a match to TRBD2. The germline gives CDR1 KGHSH, CDR2 LQKENI. The ends lost 2 bases at V and 1 base at J; junction bases unmatched: 3. This CDR3 comprises 15 residues. The CDR3 loop is CASSPALAGTDTQYF. The DNA of the CDR3 is TGTGCCAGCTCACCAGCTCTAGCGGGCACAGATACGCAGTATTTT.

The chain couples TRBV7-9 to TRBJ2-5, with D possibly matching TRBD1 (6 bases). The CDR3 runs to 15 residues. Trimming pared 5 bases from V and 0 bases from J, leaving 13 bases between. Germline CDR1 is SEHNR and CDR2 is FQNEAQ (reference sequence). CDR3 in amino acids: CASSRDTWYQETQYF. CDR3 coding DNA: TGTGCCAGCAGCAGGGACACTTGGTACCAAGAGACCCAGTACTTC.

The CDR3 here is CASSDMEERNTIYF. The CDR3 nucleotides are TGCGCCAGCAGTGATATGGAGGAGAGAAACACCATATATTTT. The chain joins TRBV10-2 to TRBJ1-3, with no clear D. The V end lost 3 bases, the J end lost 5 bases, and 11 bases lay between the germline ends. CDR1 is WSHSY, CDR2 SAAADI, per germline. This CDR3 comprises 14 residues.

The chain combines TRBV6-1 with TRBJ2-1; D is possibly TRBD1 or TRBD2 (5 bases each). The CDR3 sequence is 16 residues long. Trimming removed 2 bases from V and 0 bases from J, with 11 bases in between. CDR1 and CDR2 from the germline V gene are MNHNS and SASEGT. The CDR3 spells CASSELWGSSYNEQFF. The CDR3 DNA is TGTGCCAGCAGTGAATTGTGGGGGAGCTCCTACAATGAGCAGTTCTTC.

Many counts were recorded for this clone. The V and J genes are TRBV19 and TRBJ1-4; D is undetermined. CDR1 is LNHDA, CDR2 SQIVND, per germline (reference sequence). The V end lost 7 bases, the J end lost 10 bases, and 10 bases lay between the germline ends. This CDR3 contains 11 residues. The CDR3 is CASKVGGKLFF. CDR3 bases: TGTGCCAGTAAAGTCGGCGGAAAACTGTTTTTT.

The chain has TRBV15 and TRBJ1-2; D is uncertain. V was cut by 0 bases and J by 0 bases, with 11 bases left in between. Germline V gene data show CDR1 as LNHNV and CDR2 as YYDKDF (reference sequence). This CDR3 is 16 amino acids long. The CDR3 DNA follows: TGTGCCACCAGCAGAGATGCCACAGAAGCTAACTATGGCTACACCTTC. This translates into CATSRDATEANYGYTF.

The V and J genes are TRBV7-8 and TRBJ2-3; D is undetermined. The CDR3 is 13 amino acids. With 5 bases removed from V and 3 bases from J, the gap between germline ends came to 9 bases. Germline lookup yields CDR1 SGHVS and CDR2 FQNEAQ. The CDR3 sequence is CASSPRRTDTQYF. The CDR3 nucleotides are TGTGCCAGCAGCCCCCGACGGACAGATACGCAGTATTTT.